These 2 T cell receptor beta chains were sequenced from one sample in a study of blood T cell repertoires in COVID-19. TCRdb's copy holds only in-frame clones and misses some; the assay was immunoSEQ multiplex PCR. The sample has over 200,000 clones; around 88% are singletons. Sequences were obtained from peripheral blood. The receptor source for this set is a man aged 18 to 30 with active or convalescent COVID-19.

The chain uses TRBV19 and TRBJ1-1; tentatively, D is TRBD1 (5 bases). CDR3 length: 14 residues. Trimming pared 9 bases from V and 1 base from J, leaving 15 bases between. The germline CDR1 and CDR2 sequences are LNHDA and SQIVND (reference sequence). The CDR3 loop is CASTKGFTNTEAFF. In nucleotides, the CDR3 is TGTGCCAGCACCAAGGGGTTTACGAACACTGAAGCTTTCTTT.

The CDR3 spells CASSQDRFRGNTEAFF. CDR3 bases: TGTGCCAGCAGCCAAGATAGGTTCAGGGGGAACACTGAAGCTTTCTTT. The genes are TRBV3-1 (or the pseudogene TRBV3-2) and TRBJ1-1, with D perhaps TRBD1 (6 bases). The CDR3 runs 16 residues. The V and J ends lost 0 bases and 1 base respectively, with 12 bases between them. The germline CDR1 and CDR2 sequences are LGHDT and YNNKEL (reference sequence).